This T cell receptor beta chain was recovered during a study of identical twins. This clonotype was seen ten or more times. The target antigen is unknown. Via MiXCR, TCRdb re-called the 5' RACE reads, giving one row per CDR3 protein. The data show more than 400,000 distinct CDR3 sequences, about 15% seen once. General study points: Excess low generation probability was seen in twin-shared out-of-frame alpha sequences. Modelling approaches yielded underestimates of out-of-frame TCR alpha sharing between monozygotic twins. Insertions ran lower in abundant cord blood beta clonotypes, though not in memory repertoires.

Another study also made use of these data, one on yellow fever vaccine responses in identical twins. From that report: After vaccination, twins' T cell response reportedly seemed partly convergent, partly personalized.

The sequenced sample was CD4+ T cells sorted from blood. The sequence derives from a woman under 30 in good health.

The CDR3 loop reads CASSFSHTDTQYF. The CDR3 region has the DNA TGTGCCAGCAGTTTTAGTCACACAGATACGCAGTATTTT. The chain has TRBV12-3 or TRBV12-4 and TRBJ2-3; D is unclear. V was shortened by 3 bases and J by 2 bases, with 6 bases between the two germline ends. The CDR3 runs to 13 residues.